This T cell receptor (beta chain) was sequenced during a study of PD-1 blockade in classical Hodgkin lymphoma. Looking at the study overall: Nivolumab dosed at 3 mg/kg went to patients intravenously every 2 weeks. Broader study findings: Patients who responded completely had about the same baseline diversity as newly diagnosed patients.

Sample time point: cycle 4 day 1 (C4D1), after 6 weeks of nivolumab. Each of the patients experienced relapse following autologous stem cell transplantation, and their brentuximab vedotin exposure differed. Sequencing was performed with immunoSEQ multiplex PCR; in TCRdb, only in-frame clones are kept and a portion is missing. The sample has 20,000 or so clones, approximately 80% seen once. This clone was observed once. The target antigen is unknown. The receptor was derived from a human donor with classical Hodgkin lymphoma. The sequences come from peripheral blood mononuclear cells (PBMCs), collected before the fourth cycle of nivolumab.

CDR3 bases: TGCGCCAGCAGCCAAGAATCTTGGGGGCAAGTGCAGACCCAGTACTTC. Its translation is CASSQESWGQVQTQYF. The chain links TRBV4-1 to TRBJ2-5; D is possibly TRBD1 (6 bases). CDR1 MGHRA and CDR2 YSYEKL come from the germline V gene. V lost 0 bases, J lost 6 bases, and 17 bases lay in between. The CDR3 totals 16 residues.